The 22 T cell receptor beta chains in this list originate from one sample, sequenced in a study of cytomegalovirus exposure and HLA in healthy donors. The PCR had 60 Vbeta and 13 Jbeta primers. Profiling relied on immunoSEQ multiplex PCR, and the TCRdb table lists in-frame clones only, not all of them. The sample contains approximately 120,000 clones, approximately 80% of which appear only once. Material for sequencing was PBMCs. These receptors came from a man aged 18 to 29 in good health and CMV-seronegative.

The rearrangement uses TRBV6-6 and TRBJ1-2, with 10 bases lining up with TRBD1. Trimming took 0 bases from V and 4 from J; bases not matched to a gene: 2. The CDR3 loop spans 15 amino acids. CDR1 and CDR2 (germline): MNHNY, SVGAGI (reference sequence). CDR3 loop: CASSYSGTGAYGYTF. The CDR3 nucleotides read TGTGCCAGCAGTTACTCAGGGACAGGGGCCTATGGCTACACCTTC.

V gene TRBV27 combines with J gene TRBJ2-2; D ambiguous. Germline CDR1 and CDR2: MNHEY and SMNVEV (reference sequence). The CDR3 runs to 13 residues. V was cut by 3 bases and J by 1 base, with 3 bases left in between. The CDR3 loop is CASSLRNTGELFF. The CDR3 DNA follows: TGTGCCAGCAGTTTGAGGAACACCGGGGAGCTGTTTTTT.

The V gene is TRBV9, the J gene TRBJ1-1, with 9 bases that match TRBD1. The CDR3 length is 17 residues. Germline V gene data show CDR1 as SGDLS and CDR2 as YYNGEE. V shed 0 bases and J 1 base; nucleotides not matched to a gene: 7. The CDR3 DNA sequence: TGTGCCAGCAGCGTAGACGGGGACAGGGTTACGAACACTGAAGCTTTCTTT. It specifies CASSVDGDRVTNTEAFF.

This CDR3 reads CASSSGQGGGSPLHF. In DNA form, the CDR3 reads TGTGCCAGCAGCTCGGGCCAGGGGGGAGGTTCACCCCTCCACTTT. This chain uses TRBV13 with TRBJ1-6, with TRBD1 identical over 7 bases. Germline lookup yields CDR1 PRHDT and CDR2 FYEKMQ (reference sequence). V was clipped by 4 bases and J by 9 bases; unmatched bases: 9. The CDR3 is 15 residues long.

The rearrangement joins TRBV19 to TRBJ1-1; D is perhaps TRBD1 (6 bases). V was pared by 4 bases and J by 10 bases, with 19 bases between. This CDR3 has 14 amino acids. The germline gives CDR1 LNHDA, CDR2 SQIVND (reference sequence). CDR3 residues: CASSKWTESGAAFF. CDR3 DNA: TGTGCCAGTAGTAAATGGACAGAATCGGGTGCAGCTTTCTTT.

The chain employs TRBV2 and TRBJ2-7, with D possibly TRBD1 on 6 matching bases. V was cut by 5 bases and J by 4 bases, with 15 bases left in between. The CDR3 totals 14 residues. CDR1 is SNHLY and CDR2 is FYNNEI in the germline V gene. The CDR3 sequence: CASSPGTNRYEQYF. In nucleotides, the CDR3 is TGTGCCAGCAGTCCCGGGACAAATAGGTACGAGCAGTACTTC.

This clone was recorded only once. The chain has TRBV5-1 and TRBJ2-7; D may be TRBD1 (5 bases). The CDR3 covers 14 residues. The germline V gene has CDR1 SGHRS and CDR2 YFSETQ. Between the trimmed V and J ends, which lost 0 bases and 1 base, there was a span of 8 bases. CDR3 coding DNA: TGCGCCAGCAGCTTGGTAAAGGGGTCCTACGAGCAGTACTTC. Encoded protein: CASSLVKGSYEQYF.

This clone has just a few counts. CDR3 bases: TGTGCCAGTAGTTTGGGACAGGGAGTTAACCGGCCCCAGCATTTT. Its translation is CASSLGQGVNRPQHF. The V call is TRBV19, the J call TRBJ1-5; 9 bases match TRBD1. Germline CDR1 reads LNHDA; CDR2 reads SQIVND (reference sequence). This CDR3 is built from 15 residues. Unmatched junction bases numbered 11, after V lost 5 bases and J lost 9 bases.

This chain connects TRBV7-3 to TRBJ1-1; 8 bases agree with TRBD1. Germline-derived CDR1 and CDR2 are SGHTA and FQGTGA. J lost 1 base, V lost 5 bases, and 3 bases had no gene match. CDR3 length: 14 residues. The CDR3 DNA follows: TGTGCCAGCAGCCCGACAGGGGCGAACACTGAAGCTTTCTTT. It encodes CASSPTGANTEAFF.

The chain links TRBV11-2 to TRBJ2-1, with 8 bases identical to TRBD2. The V gene end was trimmed by 0 bases and the J gene end by 9 bases; junction bases not matched to a gene: 10. The CDR3 extends over 16 amino acids. Germline loops: CDR1 SGHAT, CDR2 FQNNGV. The CDR3 is CASSLDIGTRGGEQFF. CDR3 coding DNA: TGTGCCAGCAGCTTAGATATAGGGACTAGGGGGGGTGAGCAGTTCTTC.

The chain has TRBV6-1 and TRBJ1-1; tentative D call: TRBD1 (5 bases). Germline V gene data show CDR1 as MNHNS and CDR2 as SASEGT. This CDR3 is 12 amino acids long. Trimming stripped 6 bases from V and 3 bases from J, with 8 bases between. The CDR3 here is CASRGGYTEAFF. The CDR3 DNA follows: TGTGCCAGCAGGGGGGGGTACACTGAAGCTTTCTTT.

The gene calls are TRBV6-6 and TRBJ2-7; no definite D call. The germline V gene has CDR1 MNHNY and CDR2 SVGAGI (reference sequence). The CDR3 runs 13 residues. Trimming left V 0 bases short and J 4 bases short, with 7 bases between. DNA of the CDR3: TGTGCCAGCAGTTACTCGAGAGGTTACGAGCAGTACTTC. Protein sequence: CASSYSRGYEQYF.

In its sample, this clone was seen a few times. The chain links TRBV2 to TRBJ2-1; 10 positions agree with TRBD2. The germline V gene encodes CDR1 SNHLY and CDR2 FYNNEI. The CDR3 consists of 15 residues. V gave up 5 bases and J gave up 5 bases; unmatched junction bases: 6. The CDR3 loop reads CASSPRTSGDNEQFF. Here the CDR3 DNA reads TGTGCCAGCAGTCCTCGGACTAGCGGTGACAATGAGCAGTTCTTC.

This chain joins TRBV5-1 and TRBJ2-1; 8 nucleotides match TRBD2. The CDR3 runs 15 residues. Unmatched junction bases numbered 7, after V lost 4 bases and J lost 4 bases. CDR1 SGHRS and CDR2 YFSETQ come from the germline V gene. CDR3 in DNA: TGCGCCAGCAGCGTGCTCGCGGGGGGTTACAATGAGCAGTTCTTC. This sequence encodes CASSVLAGGYNEQFF.

The genes are TRBV19 and TRBJ2-7; D unresolved. Germline V gene data show CDR1 as LNHDA and CDR2 as SQIVND (reference sequence). The CDR3 contains 14 residues. Trimming left V 2 bases short and J 1 base short, with 9 bases between. CDR3: CASSIRGESYEQYF. As DNA, the CDR3 is TGTGCCAGTAGTATAAGAGGCGAATCCTACGAGCAGTACTTC.

The V call is TRBV7-9, the J call TRBJ1-6; D is perhaps TRBD1 (6 bases). The CDR3 is 13 amino acids. V lost 8 bases to trimming and J lost 9 bases, with 14 bases between them. Germline lookup yields CDR1 SEHNR and CDR2 FQNEAQ (reference sequence). The CDR3, as DNA: TGTGCCAGCGGGGGACAAATCACTTCACCCCTCCACTTT. Amino acids: CASGGQITSPLHF.

CDR3 protein: CSVRQGNTGELFF. The CDR3 bases are TGCAGCGTGAGACAGGGAAATACCGGGGAGCTGTTTTTT. J is TRBJ2-2 and V is TRBV29-1; TRBD1 aligns across 7 bases. This CDR3 is 13 amino acids long. Germline loops: CDR1 SQVTM, CDR2 ANQGSEA. V gave up 6 bases and J gave up 5 bases; unmatched junction bases: 6.

V usage is TRBV6-5 and J usage is TRBJ2-7; D not certain. V dropped 3 bases and J dropped 0 bases, with 12 bases sitting between them. The CDR3 is 15 residues long. Germline values: CDR1 MNHEY, CDR2 SVGAGI. The CDR3 reads CASSYDSWSSYEQYF. CDR3 coding DNA: TGTGCCAGCAGTTATGATAGTTGGAGCTCCTACGAGCAGTACTTC.

J is TRBJ2-4 and V is TRBV19; 9 bases agree with TRBD1. CDR1 and CDR2 (germline): LNHDA, SQIVND (reference sequence). The trim removed 7 bases at V and 2 bases at J, leaving 18 bases unmatched. This CDR3 comprises 19 residues. The CDR3 region is CASTAWDRVDGDSKNIQYF. The CDR3, as DNA: TGTGCCAGTACCGCCTGGGACAGGGTGGACGGTGATTCCAAAAACATTCAGTACTTC.

This chain uses TRBV13 with TRBJ2-1, with 10 bases identical to TRBD2. The germline CDR1 and CDR2 sequences are PRHDT and FYEKMQ (reference sequence). CDR3 length: 14 amino acids. Trimming cost V 8 bases and J 10 bases; bases outside gene matches: 11. This CDR3 is CASRRSGGAGEQFF. CDR3 bases: TGTGCCAGCCGGAGGAGCGGGGGGGCGGGGGAGCAGTTCTTC.

The rearrangement links TRBV11-2 to TRBJ1-2; 12 positions agree with TRBD1. Trimming at V came to 6 bases and at J to 5 bases, leaving 10 bases not matched to a gene. The CDR3 spans 16 residues. Germline CDR1 is SGHAT and CDR2 is FQNNGV. As DNA, the CDR3 is TGTGCCAGCAGGCCTATCCGGGACAGGGGGCTTTATGGCTACACCTTC. Protein product: CASRPIRDRGLYGYTF.

V usage is TRBV7-9 and J usage is TRBJ2-7; possible D gene TRBD1, 6 bases. Between the trimmed V and J ends, which lost 1 base and 4 bases, there was a span of 23 bases. The CDR3 length is 18 residues. CDR1 SEHNR and CDR2 FQNEAQ come from the germline V gene (reference sequence). The CDR3 sequence is CASSLGTGRPTYSYEQYF. DNA of the CDR3: TGTGCCAGCAGCTTAGGTACAGGGCGCCCCACTTACTCTTACGAGCAGTACTTC.